This TCR beta chain was sequenced for a study of blood T cells in healthy people across ages (dated by TCRdb to between 2014 and 2016). Study-wide context: In model experiments, roughly one uniquely barcoded TCR beta cDNA molecule per two T cells was captured by template switching. To track age-related changes in TCR beta repertoire diversity, the study relied on deep sequencing normalized with unique cDNA molecular identifiers. Four age groups were formed from the donors: young (average about 16 years), middle-aged (approximately 39), aged (about 62) and long-lived (around 80). To avoid experimental bias, donors of different ages were randomly spread across the sequencing lanes. Two additional independent replicas of 1 million unique cDNA reads from the same blood draw were analyzed for two donors (one aged 18 to 29 and one aged 80 or older).

The library relied on 5' RACE. Instrument used: Illumina HiSeq 2500. The second PCR ran for about 6 to 11 cycles and used a J-beta primer mix along with a sample-barcoded 5' primer. Each TCR beta cDNA molecule received a unique molecular identifier from a template-switch 5' adaptor carrying 12 random nucleotides. Each sample yielded at least 3 million CDR3-containing paired-end reads. First-strand cDNA synthesis was performed from all RNA using the Mint cDNA synthesis kit, with priming by a TRBC-specific oligonucleotide. All cDNA was treated with uracil-DNA glycosylase and then went through a first 18-cycle PCR with the universal primers M1SS and BC2_uni_R. In the paper's pipeline: For normalization, 1 million high-quality reads were randomly selected from each sample, with every read carrying a distinct molecular identifier. Instead of being binned into consensus sequences, reads with shared molecular identifiers were discarded. CDR3 identification, clonotype clustering and error correction used MiTCR with a Q25 quality threshold and the strictest error-elimination algorithm. A nonparametric unseen species model with Euler transformation was used to estimate lower-bound total TCR beta diversity. Starting from the raw public reads, TCRdb applied fastp trimming at Q25, assembled clones with MiXCR and retained in-frame beta chains. Entries that share a CDR3 protein sequence are merged under the most common genes and DNA. The V and J calls were not made by the authors but by TCRdb's processing. This sample has hundreds of thousands of distinct CDR3 sequences in its table, and about 34% of those were observed once. The ten biggest clones cover less than 20% of the sample.

Overall study outcomes, separate from this receptor: There was a strong correlation between observed TCR beta diversity and the percentage of naive T cells measured by flow cytometry. Conclusive comparison of naive and antigen-experienced compartments was prevented by the profiling of bulk unsorted PBMCs. Because the CMV infection status of the donors was unknown, age-related changes in expanded clonotypes may potentially have been confounded. The long-lived group showed more naive CD4+ T cells, fewer expanded clones and increased TCR diversity than the aged group, suggesting age selection. Estimates of total diversity from one million sequenced T cells were regarded as lower bounds and underestimates. As age increased, observed TCR beta diversity per million T cells dropped in a roughly linear way, and a significant reduction was already evident by age about 36.

The donors were 40 or so Caucasian individuals from Russia, aged 6 to 90 years, who were systemically healthy. Around 10 milliliters of peripheral blood were collected from each donor into EDTA-treated Vacutainer tubes. Ficoll-Paque density-gradient centrifugation was used to isolate PBMCs, with at least 6.5 million obtained per sample. Trizol reagent was used to extract total RNA from PBMCs, with at least 5.5 micrograms per sample. For every donor, flow cytometry on a PBMC aliquot measured the percentage of naive CD45RAhigh/CD27high T cells. Concerning this clonotype: Its specific antigen is unknown. No base quality values were provided; no much bigger clone lies one nucleotide off.

Sequenced sample: blood. The receptor's source is an elderly woman in good health. Donor details come from another sample of the same person, matched by shared clones.

DNA sequence: TGCAGTGCTATTGACAGCCATAGCAATCAGCCCCAGCATTTT. Protein translation: CSAIDSHSNQPQHF. The chain is encoded by TRBV20-1 joined to TRBJ1-5; the best D guess is TRBD1, with 5 bases matching. V is cut by 4 bases and J by 0 bases, and the space between the germline ends is 10 bases. The CDR3 sequence holds 14 residues, the cysteine and phenylalanine included. The read is trimmed to its CDR3 DNA, 42 bases read in frame from base 1. The germline V gene (reference sequence) sets CDR1 to DFQATT and CDR2 to SNEGSKA.